This TCR beta chain was sequenced in a study of T cells in tuberculosis. The table came from immunoSEQ multiplex PCR; TCRdb's copy has only in-frame clones and leaves some out. The sample lists 88,000 or so clones; about nine tenths were seen once. The CDR3 spans 12 residues. Germline CDR1 and CDR2: SQVTM and ANQGSEA. Trimming took off 5 bases at V and 5 bases at J, with 12 bases between the two ends. Cells were sorted from thawed PBMC rested overnight and stained with GMM-loaded CD1B tetramer, viability dye and anti-CD3. CD1B tetramers were loaded with Rhodococcus equi-derived C32 glucose monomycolate.

This TCR came from an adult woman with latent tuberculosis. Sequencing was done on a sample of CD1b-GMM tetramer-negative cells sorted from PBMCs. The V and J genes are TRBV29-1 and TRBJ1-2, with D uncertain. For the CDR3, the DNA is TGCAGCGTTCCAGTGCTCCCGTATGGCTACACCTTC. It encodes CSVPVLPYGYTF.